The rows below give T cell receptor beta chains drawn from one sample of a study of identical twins. Via MiXCR, TCRdb re-called the 5' RACE reads, giving one row per CDR3 protein. The profile covers approximately 700,000 distinct CDR3 sequences, with roughly 18% appearing a single time and around 14% taken by the ten largest. These data were likewise used in another study, on T cells expressing NK-cell markers.

The material sequenced was PBMCs. These receptor sequences come from a woman aged 18 to 35 in good health. CDR3s include the opening cysteine and the closing phenylalanine or tryptophan. A D gene is named only where the DNA matches it firmly. The size field is filled for only some rows; it gives once, few, many or a size class.

d_gene,j_gene,abundance,v_gene,CDR3aa,CDR3nt
NA,TRBJ2-3,few,TRBV29-1,CSVEDRNTDTQYF,TGCAGCGTTGAAGACCGGAACACAGATACGCAGTATTTT
NA,TRBJ1-5,many,TRBV9,CASSVAGGQPQHF,TGTGCCAGCAGCGTAGCCGGTGGTCAGCCCCAGCATTTT
TRBD1,TRBJ1-2,few,TRBV6-2/TRBV6-3,CASSRDRFYGYTF,TGTGCCAGCAGCCGGGACAGGTTCTATGGCTACACCTTC
TRBD2,TRBJ2-5,NA,TRBV20-1,CSARPLAGTSGTPETQYF,TGCAGTGCTAGGCCCCTCGCGGGGACTAGCGGGACCCCAGAGACCCAGTACTTC
TRBD1,TRBJ1-1,few,TRBV5-6,CASTRDSVSTEAFF,TGTGCCAGCACCCGGGACAGCGTGTCCACTGAAGCTTTCTTT
NA,TRBJ2-4,NA,TRBV20-1,CSARATVPENIQYF,TGCAGTGCTAGAGCGACAGTCCCGGAAAACATTCAGTACTTC
NA,TRBJ2-5,NA,TRBV12-3/TRBV12-4,CASSAGTGQGETQYF,TGTGCCAGCAGTGCCGGGACCGGGCAGGGGGAGACCCAGTACTTC
NA,TRBJ1-2,NA,TRBV7-9,CASSLTEPNYGYTF,TGTGCCAGCAGCTTGACCGAACCGAACTATGGCTACACCTTC
TRBD2,TRBJ2-7,NA,TRBV2,CASNKREFTYEQYF,TGTGCCAGCAATAAGCGGGAGTTCACCTACGAGCAGTACTTC
NA,TRBJ2-1,once,TRBV30,CAWSVGKGVTGEQFF,TGTGCCTGGAGTGTAGGTAAAGGGGTCACGGGTGAGCAGTTCTTC
TRBD2,TRBJ2-2,NA,TRBV12-3/TRBV12-4,CASSFLRGAGAGELFF,TGTGCCAGCAGTTTCCTGCGGGGGGCTGGGGCCGGGGAGCTGTTTTTT
NA,TRBJ2-1,few,TRBV6-5,CASSYPGVAYNEQFF,TGTGCCAGCAGTTACCCAGGGGTGGCCTACAATGAGCAGTTCTTC
TRBD1,TRBJ1-5,NA,TRBV5-5,CASSLGDRVWPQHF,TGTGCCAGCAGCTTGGGGGACAGGGTCTGGCCCCAGCATTTT